The 13 T cell receptor beta chains reported below all come from one sample, sequenced in a study of blood T cell repertoires in COVID-19. Here immunoSEQ multiplex PCR was the method, and the copy in TCRdb shows in-frame clones only, minus some. The sample includes approximately 170,000 clones, roughly 87% of them seen just once. Material: peripheral blood. The receptors were sampled from a young man who had recovered from COVID-19.

The chain has TRBV3-1 (or the pseudogene TRBV3-2) and TRBJ2-1; TRBD2 agrees at 10 bases. J lost 7 bases, V lost 8 bases, and 14 bases had no gene match. The CDR3 loop spans 16 amino acids. In germline, CDR1 is LGHDT, CDR2 YNNKEL (reference sequence). CDR3 residues: CASAPWLAGVENEQFF. The CDR3 DNA follows: TGTGCCAGCGCTCCCTGGCTAGCGGGAGTAGAAAATGAGCAGTTCTTC.

The chain carries TRBV6-1 and TRBJ1-2; a possible D gene is TRBD1 (5 bases). Trimming took 1 base from V and 5 from J, leaving 11 bases between them. This CDR3 has 14 amino acids. CDR1 is MNHNS, CDR2 SASEGT, per germline. CDR3 loop: CASSEDRPIYGYTF. CDR3 in DNA: TGTGCCAGCAGTGAAGACAGGCCCATTTATGGCTACACCTTC.

This chain links TRBV7-9 with TRBJ1-5; D is unclear. V was trimmed by 0 bases and J by 9 bases, leaving 9 bases between them. Germline assignment: CDR1 SEHNR and CDR2 FQNEAQ (reference sequence). This CDR3 has 13 amino acids. The CDR3 protein is CASSLARGGPQHF. In nucleotides, the CDR3 is TGTGCCAGCAGCTTAGCTCGCGGAGGGCCCCAGCATTTT.

The chain employs TRBV28 and TRBJ2-1; a possible D gene is TRBD2 (6 bases). The CDR3 is 16 residues long. V lost 5 bases and J 3 bases, leaving 17 bases between the germline ends. Germline lookup yields CDR1 MDHEN and CDR2 SYDVKM. In DNA, the CDR3 is TGTGCCAGCAGTACATCCCGGGACTTTAGCTACAATGAGCAGTTCTTC. It yields the protein CASSTSRDFSYNEQFF.

The V and J genes are TRBV6-1 and TRBJ2-7, with 8 bases aligning to TRBD2. The V and J ends lost 10 bases and 7 bases, in that order; junction bases with no gene match: 6. The CDR3 is 11 residues long. The germline V gene encodes CDR1 MNHNS and CDR2 SASEGT. The DNA for the CDR3 is TGTGCCACCGGGGGGGGGTCTGAGCAGTACTTC. This gives the protein CATGGGSEQYF.

The chain employs TRBV5-5 and TRBJ1-5, with D possibly being TRBD1 (6 bases). The CDR3 is made up of 15 amino acids. Between the trimmed V and J ends, which lost 4 bases and 4 bases, there was a span of 15 bases. In germline, CDR1 is SGHKS, CDR2 YYEKEE (reference sequence). CDR3 nucleotides: TGTGCCAGCAGCACAAAACAGGGACGGAATCAGCCCCAGCATTTT. Its translation is CASSTKQGRNQPQHF.

This sequence joins TRBV7-9 and TRBJ2-3; 9 bases map to TRBD2. The V and J ends lost 5 bases and 0 bases, in that order; junction bases with no gene match: 3. This CDR3 region has 15 residues. In germline, CDR1 is SEHNR, CDR2 FQNEAQ (reference sequence). CDR3 in DNA: TGTGCCAGCAGCCCCCTAGCGGGGAGCACAGATACGCAGTATTTT. This codes for CASSPLAGSTDTQYF. Based on the CDR3 plus reference TRBV7-9 and TRBJ2-3, the full variable domain is DTGVSQNPRHKITKRGQNVTFRCDPISEHNRLYWYRQTLGQGPEFLTYFQNEAQLEKSRLLSDRFSAERPKGSFSTLEIQRTEQGDSAMYLCASSPLAGSTDTQYFGPGTRLTVL.

The chain is built from TRBV27 and TRBJ2-7; 10 bases are a match to TRBD2. Germline CDR1 MNHEY, CDR2 SMNVEV (reference sequence). This CDR3 has 17 residues. After removal of 8 bases from V and 3 bases from J, the junction contained 16 bases not matched to a gene. The CDR3 bases are TGTGCCAGCCGGGCTAGCGGGAGTAATAGTAAAAGCTACGAGCAGTACTTC. Its translation is CASRASGSNSKSYEQYF.

CDR3 sequence (DNA): TGCGCCAGCGCGGGCGGGACGATCTTATCACAGGGCACAGATACGCAGTATTTT. Encoded protein: CASAGGTILSQGTDTQYF. The chain recombines TRBV4-3 with TRBJ2-3; a possible D gene is TRBD2 (6 bases). Deletions cut 8 bases from V and 1 base from J, with 25 bases between. Germline values: CDR1 LGHNA, CDR2 YSLEER. The CDR3 is 18 amino acids.

This chain connects TRBV4-2 to TRBJ2-4; 9 nucleotides line up with TRBD2. This CDR3 comprises 17 residues. Germline CDR1 and CDR2: LGHNA and YNFKEQ. The V and J ends lost 0 bases and 10 bases, in that order; junction bases with no gene match: 13. The CDR3 reads CASSQEASGTSPSIQYF. The CDR3 DNA reads TGTGCCAGCAGCCAAGAAGCGTCCGGGACTAGCCCCTCTATTCAGTACTTC.

V is TRBV7-2 and J is TRBJ1-4; 7 bases match TRBD1. Germline V gene data show CDR1 as SGHTA and CDR2 as FQGNSA. The CDR3 contains 14 residues. The V and J ends lost 3 bases and 4 bases, in that order; junction bases with no gene match: 2. The DNA for the CDR3 is TGTGCCAGCAGCTTGGACAGGTATAATGAAAAACTGTTTTTT. Translated: CASSLDRYNEKLFF.

This clone is a singleton in its sample. The chain joins TRBV4-3 to TRBJ2-5, with 7 bases fitting TRBD1. CDR1 LGHNA and CDR2 YSLEER come from the germline V gene. After removal of 2 bases from V and 1 base from J, the junction contained 4 bases not matched to a gene. The CDR3 length is 15 residues. CDR3 sequence (DNA): TGCGCCAGCAGCCAAAGCTACAGGGGCCAAGAGACCCAGTACTTC. Protein product: CASSQSYRGQETQYF.

The chain is built from TRBV7-2 and TRBJ2-7, with TRBD1 matching over 10 bases. This CDR3 is 15 amino acids long. V shed 1 base, J shed 7 bases, and the junction held 7 bases outside the gene matches. Per the germline V gene, CDR1 is SGHTA and CDR2 is FQGNSA. The chain's CDR3 is CASSLGRQGAREQYF. DNA of the CDR3: TGTGCCAGCAGCTTAGGGAGACAGGGGGCGAGGGAGCAGTACTTC.